One sample yielded the 16 T cell receptor beta chains listed below, sequenced in a study of immune heterogeneity within non-small cell lung tumors. Template material for each sample was roughly 600 ng of bulk tumor genomic DNA. During surgery, several far-apart biopsies were obtained from every primary tumor. Curative surgical treatment was performed in patients who had newly diagnosed, untreated non-small cell lung cancer. A first 10-cycle multiplex round used 32 V-gene and 13 J-gene primers on TCR beta CDR3. TCRdb processed the multiplex PCR reads anew with MiXCR; each CDR3 protein has one entry. The data hold approximately 31,000 distinct CDR3 sequences, with 25% to 30% observed a single time. The sequencing sample was made of lung tumor tissue. All receptors derive from a middle-aged man with non-small cell lung cancer.

At least ten counts were recorded for this clonotype. CDR3 sequence (DNA): TGTGCCAGCAGCTTGGGCGAGCTATCTTACGAGCAGTACTTC. Amino acids: CASSLGELSYEQYF. This chain links TRBV11-3 with TRBJ2-7; no clear D. V lost 3 bases, J lost 4 bases, and 13 bases lay in between. The CDR3 is 14 residues long. Germline CDR1 is SGHNT and CDR2 is YENEEA.

In its sample, this clonotype was seen a few times. The chain links TRBV29-1 to TRBJ2-5; 9 bases are shared with TRBD2. The CDR3 totals 12 residues. Looked up from germline, CDR1 is SQVTM and CDR2 is ANQGSEA. The junction had 1 base not matched to a gene; V was cut back by 4 bases and J by 4 bases. CDR3 sequence (DNA): TGCAGCGTTGCACTAGCGGGAGAGACCCAGTACTTC. It encodes CSVALAGETQYF.

This clonotype was observed a handful of times. The V call is TRBV5-4, the J call TRBJ2-3; D gene unclear. This CDR3 is built from 15 residues. With 0 bases removed from V and 0 bases from J, the gap between germline ends came to 8 bases. CDR1 and CDR2 (germline): SGHNT, YYREEE (reference sequence). This CDR3 reads CASSLGQDSTDTQYF. The CDR3 coding sequence is TGTGCCAGCAGCTTGGGTCAAGACAGCACAGATACGCAGTATTTT.

In this sample, this clonotype turned up a few times. The CDR3 loop reads CASSPGKAGANVLTF. For the CDR3, the DNA is TGCGCCAGCAGCCCCGGGAAGGCTGGGGCCAACGTCCTGACTTTC. This chain joins TRBV4-1 and TRBJ2-6; possible D gene TRBD2, 5 bases. The V gene's germline CDR1 is MGHRA and CDR2 YSYEKL. V was pared by 4 bases and J by 2 bases, with 9 bases between. The CDR3 is 15 residues long.

The chain is built from TRBV24-1 and TRBJ2-2; D ambiguous. The CDR3 runs 15 residues. Germline V CDR1 and CDR2: KGHDR, SFDVKD. V was pared by 0 bases and J by 2 bases, with 6 bases between. CDR3 in amino acids: CATSDLGTNTGELFF. CDR3 nucleotide sequence: TGTGCCACCAGTGATTTGGGAACCAACACCGGGGAGCTGTTTTTT.

This clonotype was observed a few times. As DNA, the CDR3 is TGCAGTGCTAGAGATCTGACGGACCCCTACGAGCAGTACTTC. Translation: CSARDLTDPYEQYF. The V call is TRBV20-1, the J call TRBJ2-7; D ambiguous. Germline-derived CDR1 and CDR2 are DFQATT and SNEGSKA (reference sequence). This CDR3 has 14 residues. The V and J ends lost 0 bases and 2 bases respectively, with 11 bases between them.

The chain employs TRBV27 and TRBJ2-5; a possible D gene is TRBD1 (6 bases). The germline V gene has CDR1 MNHEY and CDR2 SMNVEV (reference sequence). The CDR3 totals 13 residues. V shed 5 bases and J shed 5 bases, with 12 bases lying between them. The DNA of the CDR3 is TGTGCCAGCAGTGCACAGGGTCTCGAGACCCAGTACTTC. Its translation is CASSAQGLETQYF.

This clonotype was detected many times. The gene calls are TRBV7-8 and TRBJ2-5; D unresolved. The germline V gene encodes CDR1 SGHVS and CDR2 FQNEAQ. V dropped 4 bases and J dropped 3 bases, with 3 bases sitting between them. This CDR3 comprises 11 residues. The CDR3 DNA reads as TGTGCCAGCAGCTCCGAAGAGACCCAGTACTTC. The encoded protein is CASSSEETQYF.

A note on this clonotype: A much larger clonotype is one base distant, so this may be a read error. J is TRBJ2-1 and V is TRBV6-1, with D possibly being TRBD2 (6 bases). The CDR3 extends over 15 amino acids. CDR1 and CDR2 (germline): MNHNS, SASEGT. Trimming removed 8 bases at V and 3 bases at J, with 17 bases between. The CDR3 is CASWRDPSVYNEQFF. The DNA of the CDR3 is TGTGCCAGCTGGCGGGACCCATCAGTCTACAATGAGCAGTTCTTC.

This clonotype showed up just once. One base away lies a much larger clone, so this may be a sequencing read error. The chain has TRBV6-2 or TRBV6-3 and TRBJ2-1, with a possible D match to TRBD1 (6 bases). This CDR3 is 15 amino acids long. Germline V gives CDR1 MNHEY, CDR2 SVGEGT. The CDR3 loop is CVSNRDIGSYNEQFF. CDR3 nucleotides: TGTGTCAGCAATCGGGACATTGGGTCCTACAATGAGCAGTTCTTC.

CDR3 in amino acids: CATGRDLTGANVLTF. As DNA, the CDR3 is TGTGCCACCGGCAGAGACTTGACCGGGGCCAACGTCCTGACTTTC. The chain recombines TRBV27 with TRBJ2-6; D unresolved. The CDR3 length is 15 residues. Per germline, CDR1 MNHEY and CDR2 SMNVEV (reference sequence). The ends were cut back, 10 bases at V and 4 bases at J, with 17 bases in the middle.

This clonotype has only a few counts. This chain uses TRBV5-6 with TRBJ2-7, with D possibly matching TRBD2 (6 bases). V lost 3 bases, J lost 6 bases, and 16 bases lay in between. The germline gives CDR1 SGHDT, CDR2 YYEEEE. CDR3 length: 14 residues. CDR3 sequence reads: CASSSGLALAEQYF. CDR3 nucleotides: TGTGCCAGCAGCTCGGGACTGGCCCTGGCCGAGCAGTACTTC.

On this clonotype: The junction and the germline gene differ at one end; a read error may be behind it. This sequence joins TRBV20-1 and TRBJ1-6; 7 nucleotides match TRBD1. The germline CDR1 and CDR2 sequences are DFQATT and SNEGSKA (reference sequence). This CDR3 has 16 residues. The CDR3 region is CSATGSGGFYNSPLNF. Here the CDR3 DNA reads TGCAGTGCGACCGGTTCAGGGGGGTTCTATAATTCACCCCTCAACTTT.

The chain employs TRBV5-1 and TRBJ2-7; D remains unclear. The germline V gene has CDR1 SGHRS and CDR2 YFSETQ. The CDR3 consists of 14 residues. Between the trimmed V and J ends, which lost 2 bases and 0 bases, there was a span of 9 bases. CDR3 loop: CASSLSFGSYEQYF. The CDR3 region has the DNA TGCGCCAGCAGCTTATCATTCGGCTCCTACGAGCAGTACTTC. The full variable domain, with the rest looked up from reference TRBV5-1 and TRBJ2-7, is KAGVTQTPRYLIKTRGQQVTLSCSPISGHRSVSWYQQTPGQGLQFLFEYFSETQRNKGNFPGRFSGRQFSNSRSEMNVSTLELGDSALYLCASSLSFGSYEQYFGPGTRLTVT.

This clonotype was observed at least ten times. V is TRBV12-3 or TRBV12-4 and J is TRBJ2-7, with a weak D call TRBD1 (5 bases). This CDR3 region has 12 residues. The V end was cut by 3 bases, the J end by 6 bases, with 9 bases between. The CDR3 spells CASSFLQAEQYF. The CDR3 nucleotides are TGTGCCAGCAGTTTCTTACAGGCCGAGCAGTACTTC.

The chain recombines TRBV6-5 with TRBJ2-2, with TRBD2 identical over 7 bases. The V and J ends lost 2 bases and 9 bases, in that order; junction bases with no gene match: 6. Per germline, CDR1 MNHEY and CDR2 SVGAGI. This CDR3 comprises 14 residues. The DNA for the CDR3 is TGTGCCAGCAGTTACCGCGCGGGGGACCGGGAGCTGTTTTTT. Amino acid sequence: CASSYRAGDRELFF.